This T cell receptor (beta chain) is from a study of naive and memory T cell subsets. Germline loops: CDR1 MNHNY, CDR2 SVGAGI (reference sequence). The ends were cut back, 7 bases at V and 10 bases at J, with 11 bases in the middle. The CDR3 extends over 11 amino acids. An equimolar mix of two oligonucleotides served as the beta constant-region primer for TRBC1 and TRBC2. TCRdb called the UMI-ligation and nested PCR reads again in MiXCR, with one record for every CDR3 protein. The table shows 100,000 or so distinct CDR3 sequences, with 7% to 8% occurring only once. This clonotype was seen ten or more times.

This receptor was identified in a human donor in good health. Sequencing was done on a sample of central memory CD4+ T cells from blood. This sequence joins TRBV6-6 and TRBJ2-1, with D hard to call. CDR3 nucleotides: TGTGCCAGCAAAGACCGGCGGGAGCAGTTCTTC. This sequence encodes CASKDRREQFF.